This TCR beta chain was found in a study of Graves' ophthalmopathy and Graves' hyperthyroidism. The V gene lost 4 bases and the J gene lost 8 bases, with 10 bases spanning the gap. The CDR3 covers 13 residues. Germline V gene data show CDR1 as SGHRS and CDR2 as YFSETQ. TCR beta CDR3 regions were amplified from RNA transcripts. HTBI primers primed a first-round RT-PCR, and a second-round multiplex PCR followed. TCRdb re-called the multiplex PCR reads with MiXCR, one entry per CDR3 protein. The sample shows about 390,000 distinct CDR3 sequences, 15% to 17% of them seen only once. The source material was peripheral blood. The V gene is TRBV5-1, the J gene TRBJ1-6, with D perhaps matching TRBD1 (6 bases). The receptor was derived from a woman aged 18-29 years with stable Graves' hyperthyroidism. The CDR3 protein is CASSDYRDSPLHF. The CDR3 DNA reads TGCGCCAGCAGCGATTACAGGGATTCACCCCTCCACTTT.